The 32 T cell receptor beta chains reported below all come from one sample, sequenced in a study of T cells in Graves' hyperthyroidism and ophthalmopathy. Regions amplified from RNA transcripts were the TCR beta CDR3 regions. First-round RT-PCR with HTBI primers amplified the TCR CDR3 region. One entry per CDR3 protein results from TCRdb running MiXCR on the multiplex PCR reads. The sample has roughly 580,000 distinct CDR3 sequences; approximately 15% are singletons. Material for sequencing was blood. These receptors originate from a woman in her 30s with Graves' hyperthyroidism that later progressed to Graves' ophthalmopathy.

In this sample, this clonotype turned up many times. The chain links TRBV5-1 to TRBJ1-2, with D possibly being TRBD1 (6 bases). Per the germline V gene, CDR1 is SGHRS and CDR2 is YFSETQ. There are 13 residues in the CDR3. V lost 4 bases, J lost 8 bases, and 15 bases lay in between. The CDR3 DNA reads TGCGCCAGCAGCGCCACAGTGACAGGCGGCTACACCTTC. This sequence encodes CASSATVTGGYTF. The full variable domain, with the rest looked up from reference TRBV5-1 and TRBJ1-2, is KAGVTQTPRYLIKTRGQQVTLSCSPISGHRSVSWYQQTPGQGLQFLFEYFSETQRNKGNFPGRFSGRQFSNSRSEMNVSTLELGDSALYLCASSATVTGGYTFGSGTRLTVV.

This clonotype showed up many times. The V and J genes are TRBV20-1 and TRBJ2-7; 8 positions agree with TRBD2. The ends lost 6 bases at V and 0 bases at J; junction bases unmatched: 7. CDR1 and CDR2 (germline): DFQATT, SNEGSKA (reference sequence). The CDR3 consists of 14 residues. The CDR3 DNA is TGCAGTGCCCCGACCGGGACTAGCTCCTACGAGCAGTACTTC. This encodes CSAPTGTSSYEQYF.

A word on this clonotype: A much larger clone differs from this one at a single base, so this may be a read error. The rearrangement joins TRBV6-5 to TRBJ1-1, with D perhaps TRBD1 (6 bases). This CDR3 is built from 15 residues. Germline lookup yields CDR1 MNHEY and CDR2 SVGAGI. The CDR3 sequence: CAGSYSGGGFAEAFF. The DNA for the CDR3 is TGTGCCGGCAGTTACTCTGGGGGGGGCTTCGCTGAAGCTTTCTTT.

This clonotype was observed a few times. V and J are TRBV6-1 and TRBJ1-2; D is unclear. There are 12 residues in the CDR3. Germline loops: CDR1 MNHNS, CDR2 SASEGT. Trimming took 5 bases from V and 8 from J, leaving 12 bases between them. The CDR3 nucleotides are TGTGCCAGCAGTCTCACGGGCAGCGGCTACACCTTC. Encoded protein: CASSLTGSGYTF.

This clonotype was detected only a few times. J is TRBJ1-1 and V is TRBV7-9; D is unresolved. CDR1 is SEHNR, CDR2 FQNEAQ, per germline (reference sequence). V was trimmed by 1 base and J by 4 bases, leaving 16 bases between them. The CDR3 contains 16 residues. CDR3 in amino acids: CASSLEPIKSGTEAFF. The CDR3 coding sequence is TGTGCCAGCAGCTTAGAGCCCATCAAAAGTGGCACTGAAGCTTTCTTT. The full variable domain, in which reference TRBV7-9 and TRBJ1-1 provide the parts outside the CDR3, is DTGVSQNPRHKITKRGQNVTFRCDPISEHNRLYWYRQTLGQGPEFLTYFQNEAQLEKSRLLSDRFSAERPKGSFSTLEIQRTEQGDSAMYLCASSLEPIKSGTEAFFGQGTRLTVV.

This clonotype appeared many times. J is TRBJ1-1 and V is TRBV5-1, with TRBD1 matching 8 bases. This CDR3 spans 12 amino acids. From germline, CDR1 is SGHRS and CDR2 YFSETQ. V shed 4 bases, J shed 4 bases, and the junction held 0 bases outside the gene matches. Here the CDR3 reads CASSQGATEAFF. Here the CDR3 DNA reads TGCGCCAGCAGCCAGGGGGCCACTGAAGCTTTCTTT.

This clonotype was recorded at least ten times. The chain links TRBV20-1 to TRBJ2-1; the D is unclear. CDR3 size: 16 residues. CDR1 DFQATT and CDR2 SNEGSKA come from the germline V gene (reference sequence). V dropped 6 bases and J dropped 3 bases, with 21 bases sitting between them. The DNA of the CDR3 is TGCAGTGCCCGAGAACAGTTCCAAGGGTTCTACAATGAGCAGTTCTTC. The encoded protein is CSAREQFQGFYNEQFF.

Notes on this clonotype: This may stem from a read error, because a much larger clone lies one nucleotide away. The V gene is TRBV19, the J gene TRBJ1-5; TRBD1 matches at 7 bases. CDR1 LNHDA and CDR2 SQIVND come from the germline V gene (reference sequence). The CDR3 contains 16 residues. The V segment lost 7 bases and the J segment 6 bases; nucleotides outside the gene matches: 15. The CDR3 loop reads CASNPLGQEGTQPQHF. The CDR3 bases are TGTGCCAGTAATCCCCTCGGACAGGAAGGAACTCAGCCCCAGCATTTT.

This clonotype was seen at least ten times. CDR3: CASHLAESQETQYF. The CDR3 nucleotides read TGTGCCAGCCACCTCGCAGAATCGCAAGAGACCCAGTACTTC. The chain is built from TRBV7-8 and TRBJ2-5; D unclear. V was pared by 8 bases and J by 2 bases, with 15 bases between. The germline gives CDR1 SGHVS, CDR2 FQNEAQ. The CDR3 contains 14 residues.

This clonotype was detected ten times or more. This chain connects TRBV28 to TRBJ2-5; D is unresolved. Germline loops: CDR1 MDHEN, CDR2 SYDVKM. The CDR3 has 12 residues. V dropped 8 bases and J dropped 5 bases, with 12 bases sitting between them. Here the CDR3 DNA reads TGTGCCAGCGTAGACTCGGCGGAGACCCAGTACTTC. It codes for CASVDSAETQYF.

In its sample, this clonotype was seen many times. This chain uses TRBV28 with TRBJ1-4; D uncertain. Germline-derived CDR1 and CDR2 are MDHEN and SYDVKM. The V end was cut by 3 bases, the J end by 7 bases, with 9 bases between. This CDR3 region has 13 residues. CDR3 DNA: TGTGCCAGCAGTTTTGGAGGGATTGAAAAACTGTTTTTT. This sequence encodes CASSFGGIEKLFF. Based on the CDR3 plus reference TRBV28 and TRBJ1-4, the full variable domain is DVKVTQSSRYLVKRTGEKVFLECVQDMDHENMFWYRQDPGLGLRLIYFSYDVKMKEKGDIPEGYSVSREKKERFSLILESASTNQTSMYLCASSFGGIEKLFFGSGTQLSVL.

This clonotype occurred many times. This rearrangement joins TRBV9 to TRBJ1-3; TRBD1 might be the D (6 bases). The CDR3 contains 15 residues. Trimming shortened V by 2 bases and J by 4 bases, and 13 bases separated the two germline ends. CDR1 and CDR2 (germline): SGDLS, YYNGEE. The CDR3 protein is CASSVAVQGGNTIYF. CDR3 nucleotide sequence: TGTGCCAGCAGCGTGGCTGTACAGGGAGGAAACACCATATATTTT.

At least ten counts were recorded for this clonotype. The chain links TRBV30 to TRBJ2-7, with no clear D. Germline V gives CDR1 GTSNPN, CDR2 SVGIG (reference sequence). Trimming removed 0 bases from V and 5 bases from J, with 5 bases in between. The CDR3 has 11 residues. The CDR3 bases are TGTGCCTGGAGTGTGGTGAACGAGCAGTACTTC. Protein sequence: CAWSVVNEQYF.

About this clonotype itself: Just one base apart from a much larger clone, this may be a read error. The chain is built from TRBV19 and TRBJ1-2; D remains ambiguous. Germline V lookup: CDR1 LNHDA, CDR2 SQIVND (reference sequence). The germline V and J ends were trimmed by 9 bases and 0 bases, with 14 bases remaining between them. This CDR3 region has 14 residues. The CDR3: CASTQTDPNYGYTF. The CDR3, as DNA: TGTGCCAGCACCCAGACTGATCCTAACTATGGCTACACCTTC.

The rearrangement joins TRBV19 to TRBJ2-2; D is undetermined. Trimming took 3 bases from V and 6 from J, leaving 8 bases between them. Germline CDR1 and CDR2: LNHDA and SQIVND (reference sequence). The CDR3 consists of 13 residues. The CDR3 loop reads CASSIFYSGELFF. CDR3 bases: TGTGCCAGTAGTATTTTTTATTCCGGGGAGCTGTTTTTT.

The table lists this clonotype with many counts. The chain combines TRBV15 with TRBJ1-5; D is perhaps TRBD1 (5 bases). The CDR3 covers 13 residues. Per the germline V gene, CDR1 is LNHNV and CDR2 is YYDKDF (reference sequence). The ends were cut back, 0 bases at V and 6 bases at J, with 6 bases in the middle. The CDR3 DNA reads TGTGCCACCAGCAGAGAGGGGCTTCAGCCCCAGCATTTT. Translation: CATSREGLQPQHF.

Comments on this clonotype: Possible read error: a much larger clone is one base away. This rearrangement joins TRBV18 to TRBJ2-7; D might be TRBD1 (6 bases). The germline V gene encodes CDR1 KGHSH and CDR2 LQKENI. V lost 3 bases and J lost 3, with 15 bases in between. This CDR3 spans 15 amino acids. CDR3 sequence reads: CASSPVDSRDYEQYF. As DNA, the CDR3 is TGTGCCAGCTCACCGGTGGACAGTAGGGACTACGAGCAGTACTTC.

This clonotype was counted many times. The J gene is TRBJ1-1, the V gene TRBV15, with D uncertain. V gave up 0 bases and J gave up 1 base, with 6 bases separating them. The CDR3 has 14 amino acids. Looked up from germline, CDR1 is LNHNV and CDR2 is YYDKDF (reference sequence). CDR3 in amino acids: CATSRDTKNTEAFF. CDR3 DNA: TGTGCCACCAGCAGAGATACCAAGAACACTGAAGCTTTCTTT.

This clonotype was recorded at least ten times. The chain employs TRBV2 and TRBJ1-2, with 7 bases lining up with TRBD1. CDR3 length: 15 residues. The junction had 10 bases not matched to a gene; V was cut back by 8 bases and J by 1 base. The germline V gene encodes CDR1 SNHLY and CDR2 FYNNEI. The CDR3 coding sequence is TGTGCCAGCGCCTTAGGGGGCGGAGGTAACTATGGCTACACCTTC. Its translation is CASALGGGGNYGYTF.

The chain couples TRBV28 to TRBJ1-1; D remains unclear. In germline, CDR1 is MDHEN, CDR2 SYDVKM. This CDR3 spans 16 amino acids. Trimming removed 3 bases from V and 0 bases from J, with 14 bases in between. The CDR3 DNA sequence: TGTGCCAGCAGTTTGCTGGGCGCTGTGGTGAACACTGAAGCTTTCTTT. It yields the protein CASSLLGAVVNTEAFF. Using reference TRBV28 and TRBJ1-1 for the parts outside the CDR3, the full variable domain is DVKVTQSSRYLVKRTGEKVFLECVQDMDHENMFWYRQDPGLGLRLIYFSYDVKMKEKGDIPEGYSVSREKKERFSLILESASTNQTSMYLCASSLLGAVVNTEAFFGQGTRLTVV.

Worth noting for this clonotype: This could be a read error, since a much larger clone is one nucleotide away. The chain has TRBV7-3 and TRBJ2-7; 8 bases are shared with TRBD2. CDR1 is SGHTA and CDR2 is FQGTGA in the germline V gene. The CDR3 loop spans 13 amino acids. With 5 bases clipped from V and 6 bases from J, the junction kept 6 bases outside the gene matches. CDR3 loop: CASSRDGGAEQYF. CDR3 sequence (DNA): TGTGCCAGCAGCCGAGACGGGGGGGCCGAGCAGTACTTC.

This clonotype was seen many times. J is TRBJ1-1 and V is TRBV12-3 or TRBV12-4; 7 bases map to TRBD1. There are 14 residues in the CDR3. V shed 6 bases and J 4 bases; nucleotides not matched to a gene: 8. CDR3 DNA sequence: TGTGCCAGCAGGGCTAGGGGGCGCGGCACTGAAGCTTTCTTT. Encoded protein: CASRARGRGTEAFF.

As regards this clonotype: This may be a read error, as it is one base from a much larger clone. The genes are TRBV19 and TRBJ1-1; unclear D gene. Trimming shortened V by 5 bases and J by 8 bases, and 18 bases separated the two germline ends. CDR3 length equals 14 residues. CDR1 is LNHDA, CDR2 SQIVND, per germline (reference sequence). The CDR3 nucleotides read TGTGCCAGTAGTCTAGTTTCCCGAGGAAAGGAAGCTTTCTTT. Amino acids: CASSLVSRGKEAFF.

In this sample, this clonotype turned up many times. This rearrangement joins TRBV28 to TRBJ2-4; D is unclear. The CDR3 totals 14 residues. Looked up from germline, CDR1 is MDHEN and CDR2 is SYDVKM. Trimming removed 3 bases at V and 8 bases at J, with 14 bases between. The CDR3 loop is CASSFVEVGDIQYF. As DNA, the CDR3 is TGTGCCAGCAGTTTTGTCGAGGTTGGAGACATTCAGTACTTC. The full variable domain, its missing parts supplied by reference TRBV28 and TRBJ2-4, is DVKVTQSSRYLVKRTGEKVFLECVQDMDHENMFWYRQDPGLGLRLIYFSYDVKMKEKGDIPEGYSVSREKKERFSLILESASTNQTSMYLCASSFVEVGDIQYFGAGTRLSVL.

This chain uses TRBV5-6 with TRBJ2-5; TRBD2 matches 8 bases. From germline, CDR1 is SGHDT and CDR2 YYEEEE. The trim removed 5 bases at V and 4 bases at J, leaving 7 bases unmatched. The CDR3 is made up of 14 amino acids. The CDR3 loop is CASRGRAGVETQYF. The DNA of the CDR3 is TGTGCCAGCAGAGGGCGAGCGGGAGTAGAGACCCAGTACTTC.

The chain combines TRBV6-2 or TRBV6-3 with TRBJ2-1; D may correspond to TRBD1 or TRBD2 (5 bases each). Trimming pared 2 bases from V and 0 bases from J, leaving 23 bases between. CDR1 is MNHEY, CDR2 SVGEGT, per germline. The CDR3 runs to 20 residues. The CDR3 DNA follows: TGTGCCAGCAGTTACGTATTTTTCGGGGCAGGGACCAACTCCTACAATGAGCAGTTCTTC. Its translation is CASSYVFFGAGTNSYNEQFF.

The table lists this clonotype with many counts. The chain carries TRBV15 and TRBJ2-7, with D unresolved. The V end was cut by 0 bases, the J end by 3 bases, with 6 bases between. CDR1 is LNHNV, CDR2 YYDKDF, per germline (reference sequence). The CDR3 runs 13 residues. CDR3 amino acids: CATSRDHFYEQYF. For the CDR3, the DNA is TGTGCCACCAGCAGAGACCATTTCTACGAGCAGTACTTC.

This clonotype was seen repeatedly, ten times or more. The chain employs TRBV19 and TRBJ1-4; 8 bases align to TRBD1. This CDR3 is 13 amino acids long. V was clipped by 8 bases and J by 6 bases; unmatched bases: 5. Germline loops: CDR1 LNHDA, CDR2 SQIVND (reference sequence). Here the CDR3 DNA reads TGTGCCAGTCGGAAACAGGGGGATGAAAAACTGTTTTTT. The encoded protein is CASRKQGDEKLFF.

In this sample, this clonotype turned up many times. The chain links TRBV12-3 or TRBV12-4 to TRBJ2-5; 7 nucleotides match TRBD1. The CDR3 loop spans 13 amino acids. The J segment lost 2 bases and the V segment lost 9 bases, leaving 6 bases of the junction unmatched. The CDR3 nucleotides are TGTGCCAGTTACCGACAGGGACAAGAGACCCAGTACTTC. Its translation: CASYRQGQETQYF.

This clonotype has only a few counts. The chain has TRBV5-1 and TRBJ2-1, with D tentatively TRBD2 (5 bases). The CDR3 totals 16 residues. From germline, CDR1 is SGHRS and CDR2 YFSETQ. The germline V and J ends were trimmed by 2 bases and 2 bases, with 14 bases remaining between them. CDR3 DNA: TGCGCCAGCAGCTTTAGTGGGAGAGGCACCTACAATGAGCAGTTCTTC. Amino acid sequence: CASSFSGRGTYNEQFF.

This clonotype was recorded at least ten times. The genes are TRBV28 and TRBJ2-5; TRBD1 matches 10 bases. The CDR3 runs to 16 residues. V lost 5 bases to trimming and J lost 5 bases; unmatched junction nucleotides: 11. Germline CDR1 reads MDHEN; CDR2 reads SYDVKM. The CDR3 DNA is TGTGCCAGCAGTGGAGGGGACAGGGGAAATGGGGAGACCCAGTACTTC. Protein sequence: CASSGGDRGNGETQYF. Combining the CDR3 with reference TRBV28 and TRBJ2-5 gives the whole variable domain DVKVTQSSRYLVKRTGEKVFLECVQDMDHENMFWYRQDPGLGLRLIYFSYDVKMKEKGDIPEGYSVSREKKERFSLILESASTNQTSMYLCASSGGDRGNGETQYFGPGTRLLVL.

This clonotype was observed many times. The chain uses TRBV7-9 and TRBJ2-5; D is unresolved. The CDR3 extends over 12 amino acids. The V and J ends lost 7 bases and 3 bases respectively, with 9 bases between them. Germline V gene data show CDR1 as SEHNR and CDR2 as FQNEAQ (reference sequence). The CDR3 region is CASTPDKETQYF. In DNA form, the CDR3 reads TGTGCCAGCACCCCCGACAAAGAGACCCAGTACTTC.